Detailed here is one T cell receptor (beta chain). This entry comes from a study of blood T cell repertoires in COVID-19. Only in-frame clones appear in the TCRdb table, and some are missing; sequencing was by immunoSEQ multiplex PCR. The sample consists of 250,000 to 300,000 clones, approximately 88% of them appearing once. CDR3 length: 10 residues. The germline gives CDR1 SNHLY, CDR2 FYNNEI. Trimming took off 6 bases at V and 4 bases at J, with 4 bases between the two ends. The TCR comes from a woman in her 30s who had recovered from COVID-19. The chain links TRBV2 to TRBJ2-7; the D is unclear. What was sequenced was PBMCs or T cells enriched from blood (not recorded which). The CDR3 region has the DNA TGTGCCAGCAGACTGTACGAGCAGTACTTC. This gives the protein CASRLYEQYF. Complete variable domain (other parts from reference TRBV2 and TRBJ2-7): EPEVTQTPSHQVTQMGQEVILRCVPISNHLYFYWYRQILGQKVEFLVSFYNNEISEKSEIFDDQFSVERPDGSNFTLKIRSTKLEDSAMYFCASRLYEQYFGPGTRLTVT.